The 8 T cell receptor beta chains listed next were all sequenced from one sample in a study of blood T cell repertoires in COVID-19. Some clones are missing from TCRdb's copy, which holds only in-frame ones; the method was immunoSEQ multiplex PCR. The table lists hundreds of thousands of clones, under 90% of them singletons, with 4% to 5% in the top ten. Sequencing was carried out using PBMCs or T cells enriched from blood (not recorded which). These receptors all come from a young man who had recovered from COVID-19.

The chain joins TRBV7-2 to TRBJ2-7; maybe TRBD2 (6 bases). The germline V gene has CDR1 SGHTA and CDR2 FQGNSA. Trimming stripped 5 bases from V and 0 bases from J, with 14 bases between. CDR3 size: 15 residues. The CDR3 sequence: CASSTRDSTSYEQYF. CDR3 nucleotide sequence: TGTGCCAGCAGCACCCGGGACTCCACCTCCTACGAGCAGTACTTC.

The chain couples TRBV5-6 to TRBJ1-5; 9 bases agree with TRBD1. Germline V CDR1 and CDR2: SGHDT, YYEEEE. The CDR3 consists of 16 residues. Trimming removed 4 bases from V and 1 base from J; junction bases left unmatched: 6. The CDR3 loop reads CASSLTGTGSNQPQHF. The CDR3, as DNA: TGTGCCAGCAGCCTGACCGGGACAGGGAGCAATCAGCCCCAGCATTTT. The variable domain in full, completed from reference TRBV5-6 and TRBJ1-5, reads DAGVTQSPTHLIKTRGQQVTLRCSPKSGHDTVSWYQQALGQGPQFIFQYYEEEERQRGNFPDRFSGHQFPNYSSELNVNALLLGDSALYLCASSLTGTGSNQPQHFGDGTRLSIL.

Here the CDR3 DNA reads TGTGCCATCGCGTCCCGGGACAGCGAATATGGCTACACCTTC. Its protein product is CAIASRDSEYGYTF. The rearrangement uses TRBV10-3 and TRBJ1-2; TRBD1 agrees at 7 bases. Unmatched junction bases numbered 11, after V lost 8 bases and J lost 5 bases. This CDR3 region has 14 residues. Germline CDR1 is ENHRY and CDR2 is SYGVKD.

The chain links TRBV18 to TRBJ1-1; no reliable D call. Germline V gives CDR1 KGHSH, CDR2 LQKENI. This CDR3 comprises 13 residues. The CDR3 sequence: CAGREGMNTEAFF. The CDR3 DNA reads TGTGCTGGGCGGGAGGGCATGAACACTGAAGCTTTCTTT.

The V and J genes are TRBV25-1 and TRBJ2-1; D possibly corresponds to TRBD2 (6 bases). CDR3 size: 18 residues. Germline CDR1 MGHDK, CDR2 SYGVNS. Trimming removed 1 base from V and 5 bases from J, with 21 bases in between. The CDR3: CASSESSIGRTRHNEQFF. CDR3 nucleotides: TGTGCCAGCAGTGAATCTTCGATAGGGAGGACTCGCCACAATGAGCAGTTCTTC.

This clone was found once. This rearrangement joins TRBV23-1 to TRBJ2-3; TRBD1 matches at 8 bases. TRBV23-1 is assigned to the ORF class and has an uncertain function. Trimming removed 4 bases from V and 6 bases from J; junction bases left unmatched: 12. The CDR3 sequence is 16 residues long. The CDR3 protein is CASSPKWTGIPDTQYF. In DNA form, the CDR3 reads TGCGCCAGCAGTCCTAAATGGACAGGGATCCCCGATACGCAGTATTTT.

V and J are TRBV30 and TRBJ2-7, with 9 bases fitting TRBD2. CDR1 is GTSNPN, CDR2 SVGIG, per germline (reference sequence). This CDR3 comprises 12 residues. The ends lost 4 bases at V and 2 bases at J; junction bases unmatched: 0. CDR3 protein: CAWTSGTYEQYF. CDR3 sequence (DNA): TGTGCCTGGACTAGCGGGACCTACGAGCAGTACTTC.

This sequence joins TRBV18 and TRBJ1-1; 9 nucleotides agree with TRBD1. This CDR3 comprises 13 residues. Germline V lookup: CDR1 KGHSH, CDR2 LQKENI. Trimming at V came to 8 bases and at J to 6 bases, leaving 7 bases not matched to a gene. The chain's CDR3 is CASAGGQGSEAFF. The CDR3 nucleotides are TGTGCCAGCGCCGGGGGACAGGGATCTGAAGCTTTCTTT.